Below are 5 T cell receptor beta chains sequenced from a single sample in a study of identical twins. From the 5' RACE reads, TCRdb called clonotypes with MiXCR, one entry per CDR3 protein. The sample contains approximately 500,000 distinct CDR3 sequences, about 15% of which appear only once. Another study also made use of these data, one on yellow fever vaccine responses in identical twins.

Specimen: CD4+ T cells sorted from blood. These receptor sequences come from a woman aged 18-29 years in good health.

This clonotype was recorded a few times. The genes are TRBV10-3 and TRBJ2-1; TRBD2 agrees at 16 bases. CDR1 and CDR2 (germline): ENHRY, SYGVKD. Losses at the gene ends were 8 bases for V and 1 base for J; bases not matched to a gene: 5. This CDR3 is 17 amino acids long. Here the CDR3 reads CAIGTSGRAGSYNEQFF. Here the CDR3 DNA reads TGTGCCATCGGGACTAGCGGGAGGGCCGGGTCCTACAATGAGCAGTTCTTC.

The table lists this clonotype with a few counts. The gene calls are TRBV5-1 and TRBJ1-1; D might be TRBD1 (5 bases). CDR1 and CDR2 from the germline V gene are SGHRS and YFSETQ. V gave up 0 bases and J gave up 1 base, with 10 bases separating them. The CDR3 extends over 15 amino acids. This CDR3 is CASSLVGATNTEAFF. In DNA, the CDR3 is TGCGCCAGCAGCTTGGTTGGGGCGACGAACACTGAAGCTTTCTTT.

The chain employs TRBV3-1 and TRBJ2-1, with 12 bases aligning to TRBD2. Germline V gene sequence: CDR1 LGHDT, CDR2 YNNKEL (reference sequence). The CDR3 consists of 16 residues. The V segment lost 7 bases and the J segment 8 bases; nucleotides outside the gene matches: 12. In nucleotides, the CDR3 is TGTGCCAGCACCCTGGGACGGACTAGCGGGACCTATGAGCAGTTCTTC. Protein: CASTLGRTSGTYEQFF.

This clonotype has a count of ten or more. This chain uses TRBV12-3 or TRBV12-4 with TRBJ2-2; D is undetermined. The CDR3 loop spans 13 amino acids. The ends were cut back, 4 bases at V and 13 bases at J, with 16 bases in the middle. The chain's CDR3 is CASSSTNRNRLFF. The DNA for the CDR3 is TGTGCCAGCAGTTCGACCAACCGAAACAGGCTGTTTTTT.

CDR3 sequence reads: CASSGVGTAVTGELFF. In DNA, the CDR3 is TGTGCCAGCAGCGGGGTAGGGACAGCTGTCACCGGGGAGCTGTTTTTT. This chain uses TRBV11-3 with TRBJ2-2; 7 nucleotides line up with TRBD1. Germline assignment: CDR1 SGHNT and CDR2 YENEEA. This CDR3 comprises 16 residues. The J segment lost 4 bases and the V segment lost 5 bases, leaving 10 bases of the junction unmatched.